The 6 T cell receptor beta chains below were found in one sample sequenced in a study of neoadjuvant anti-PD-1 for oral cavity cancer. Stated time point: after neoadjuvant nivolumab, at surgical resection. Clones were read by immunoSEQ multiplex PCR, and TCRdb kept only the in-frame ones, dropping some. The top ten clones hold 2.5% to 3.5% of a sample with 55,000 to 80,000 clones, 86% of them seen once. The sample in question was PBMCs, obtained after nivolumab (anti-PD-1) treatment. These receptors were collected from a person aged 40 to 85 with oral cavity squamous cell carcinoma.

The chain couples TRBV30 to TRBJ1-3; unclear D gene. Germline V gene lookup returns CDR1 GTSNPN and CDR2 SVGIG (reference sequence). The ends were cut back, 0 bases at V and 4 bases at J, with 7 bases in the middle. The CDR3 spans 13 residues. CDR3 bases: TGTGCCTGGAGTGTTACCAGGGGAAACACCATATATTTT. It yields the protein CAWSVTRGNTIYF.

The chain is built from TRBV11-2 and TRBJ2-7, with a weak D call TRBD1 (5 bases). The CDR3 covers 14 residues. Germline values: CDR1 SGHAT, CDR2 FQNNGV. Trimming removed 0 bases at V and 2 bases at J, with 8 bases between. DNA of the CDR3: TGTGCCAGCAGCTTAGATCAGGGTCCCTACGAGCAGTACTTC. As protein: CASSLDQGPYEQYF.

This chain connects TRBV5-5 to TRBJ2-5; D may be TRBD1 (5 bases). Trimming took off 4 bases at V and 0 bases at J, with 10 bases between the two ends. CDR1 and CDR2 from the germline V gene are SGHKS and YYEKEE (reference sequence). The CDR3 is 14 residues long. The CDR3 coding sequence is TGTGCCAGCAGCCAGGGCCCTTACCAAGAGACCCAGTACTTC. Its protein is CASSQGPYQETQYF.

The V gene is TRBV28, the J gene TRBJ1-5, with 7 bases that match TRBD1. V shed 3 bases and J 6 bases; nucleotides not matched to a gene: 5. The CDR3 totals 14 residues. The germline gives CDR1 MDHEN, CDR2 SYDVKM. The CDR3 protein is CASSLAGGGQPQHF. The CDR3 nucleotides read TGTGCCAGCAGTTTGGCAGGGGGAGGTCAGCCCCAGCATTTT.

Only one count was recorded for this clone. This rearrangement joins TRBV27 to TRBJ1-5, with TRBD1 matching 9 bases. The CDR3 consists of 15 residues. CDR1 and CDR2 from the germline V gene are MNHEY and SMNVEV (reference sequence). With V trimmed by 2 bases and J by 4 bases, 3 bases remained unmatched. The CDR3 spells CASSLVGTGNQPQHF. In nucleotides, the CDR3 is TGTGCCAGCAGTTTAGTCGGGACAGGGAATCAGCCCCAGCATTTT.

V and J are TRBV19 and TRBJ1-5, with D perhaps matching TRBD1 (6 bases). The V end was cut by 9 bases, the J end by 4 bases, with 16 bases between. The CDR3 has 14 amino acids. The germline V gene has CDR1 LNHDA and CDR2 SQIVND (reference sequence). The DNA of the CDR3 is TGTGCCAGCCTTGTTCTGGGGGCAAATCAGCCCCAGCATTTT. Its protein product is CASLVLGANQPQHF.